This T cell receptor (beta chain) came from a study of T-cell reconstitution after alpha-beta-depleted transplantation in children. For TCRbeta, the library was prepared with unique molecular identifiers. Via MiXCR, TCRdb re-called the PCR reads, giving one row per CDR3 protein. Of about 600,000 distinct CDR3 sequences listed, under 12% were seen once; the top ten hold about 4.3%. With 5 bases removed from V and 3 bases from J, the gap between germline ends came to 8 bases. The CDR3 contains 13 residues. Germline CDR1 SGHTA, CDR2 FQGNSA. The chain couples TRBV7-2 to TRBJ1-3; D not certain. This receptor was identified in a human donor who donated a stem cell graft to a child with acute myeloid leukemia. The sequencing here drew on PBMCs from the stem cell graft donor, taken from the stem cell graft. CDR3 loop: CASSPDGGNTIYF. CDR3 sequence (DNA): TGTGCCAGCAGCCCGGACGGTGGAAACACCATATATTTT.